The clone carrying this TCR beta chain occurred a few times. The data are from a study of beta chain features in type 1 diabetes. Across the study: Age, gender, cell numbers and subset yield matched between patients and controls.

The study reverse transcribed the entire isolated RNA, so it sequenced expressed TCRB transcripts. The protocol was immunoSEQ multiplex PCR, while the TCRdb copy is restricted to in-frame clones and leaves out a portion. The data show about 250,000 clones, around an eighth seen once. Every donor had blood drawn once into heparin, 100 to 150 mL on average. The authors sorted CD4+ naive, central memory, regulatory and stem cell-like memory cells via CD45RO/CCR7/CD25/CD127/CD95/CD27. The V and J ends lost 7 bases and 9 bases, in that order; junction bases with no gene match: 9. This CDR3 spans 13 amino acids. Per germline, CDR1 MNHEY and CDR2 SVGAGI.

The sequence was collected from a middle-aged woman in good health. Specimen: naive CD4+ T cells from blood. V usage is TRBV6-5 and J usage is TRBJ1-2, with TRBD1 matching 9 bases. In DNA form, the CDR3 reads TGTGCCAGCACCATAACACAGGGGGCAAGCTACACCTTC. Amino acids: CASTITQGASYTF.